The table lists the clone carrying this TCR beta chain with a few counts. The antigen is not known. These data belong to a study of cytotoxic CD8 clonotypes in ibrutinib-treated CLL. Background on the study: Among patients, some 24 responded partially and 2 completely; roughly 14 then stayed remitted and roughly 12 progressed after median approximately 72 months. Sample averages reached 255,043 productive templates and approximately 93,000 productive rearrangements. The taking of response samples occurred after a median around 11 months of treatment, with a range of 6 to 36.

The protocol was immunoSEQ multiplex PCR, while the TCRdb copy is restricted to in-frame clones and leaves out a portion. The table shows about 200,000 clones, with 65% to 80% occurring only once. V was shortened by 1 base and J by 3 bases, with 7 bases between the two germline ends. The CDR3 is 14 residues long. Germline V lookup: CDR1 SGHDT, CDR2 YYEEEE. Study-wide results and limits: Public clonotypes were seen rarely and were contracted or stable on treatment.

The sequence was obtained from a human donor with chronic lymphocytic leukemia. The sample in question was PBMCs, obtained after 12 months of ibrutinib treatment. The rearrangement uses TRBV5-6 and TRBJ1-4; D unresolved. CDR3 region: CASSLYTPNEKLFF. DNA for the CDR3: TGTGCCAGCAGCTTGTACACACCTAATGAAAAACTGTTTTTT.